This T cell receptor (beta chain) was captured in a study of CD8 T cells in Susac syndrome. Study-wide results and limits: The authors acknowledged that the study's TCR sequencing and HLA analysis involved relatively few individuals.

cDNA came from approximately 0.5 to 1 ug RNA primed by random hexamers. TCRdb re-called the immunoSEQ multiplex PCR reads through MiXCR, storing one row per CDR3 protein. The repertoire holds about 140,000 distinct CDR3 sequences, over 90% seen once, with approximately 0.18% in the top ten. In regard to this clonotype: Its antigen is as yet unknown.

The CDR3 has 17 residues. Trimming at V came to 3 bases and at J to 3 bases, leaving 14 bases not matched to a gene. Looked up from germline, CDR1 is SGDLS and CDR2 is YYNGEE. The receptor comes from a human donor with Susac syndrome. The rearrangement uses TRBV9 and TRBJ1-2, with TRBD1 identical over 7 bases. The specimen sequenced was CD8+ T cells from PBMCs. The CDR3: CASSALQTGTEDYGYTF. CDR3 in DNA: TGTGCCAGCAGCGCCTTACAGACCGGGACAGAAGACTATGGCTACACCTTC.